A single sample gave rise to the 10 T cell receptor beta chains below, sequenced in a study of T cell repertoires in cytomegalovirus infection. TCRdb fed the reads into MiXCR, producing one record per CDR3 protein. The data hold some 400,000 distinct CDR3 sequences, with roughly 30% observed a single time. The sequenced material came from PBMCs. The receptor source for this set is a human donor in good health (CMV status not recorded). Some clones in this sample may be carry-over from other donors' samples.

This clonotype was seen at least ten times. V is TRBV7-8 and J is TRBJ2-1; 7 bases agree with TRBD2. CDR1 and CDR2 (germline): SGHVS, FQNEAQ. CDR3 size: 14 residues. The ends lost 2 bases at V and 4 bases at J; junction bases unmatched: 2. In DNA, the CDR3 is TGTGCCAGCAGCTTACGGGGAGGGTACAATGAGCAGTTCTTC. Amino acid sequence: CASSLRGGYNEQFF.

Only a few counts were recorded for this clonotype. The CDR3 bases are TGCAGTGCTCAAGATAGGGCGGGACGGACAGATACGCAGTATTTT. Translating it yields CSAQDRAGRTDTQYF. V usage is TRBV20-1 and J usage is TRBJ2-3; perhaps TRBD2 as D (6 bases). CDR1 is DFQATT, CDR2 SNEGSKA, per germline (reference sequence). The CDR3 totals 15 residues. V was shortened by 5 bases and J by 3 bases, with 18 bases between the two germline ends.

The rearrangement joins TRBV6-5 to TRBJ2-7; D is possibly TRBD1 (5 bases). Trimming stripped 6 bases from V and 0 bases from J, with 12 bases between. The CDR3 has 14 amino acids. CDR1 MNHEY and CDR2 SVGAGI come from the germline V gene. CDR3 DNA sequence: TGTGCCAGCAGCTCCGCAGGGCGCTCCTACGAGCAGTACTTC. It codes for CASSSAGRSYEQYF.

The J gene is TRBJ1-2, the V gene TRBV6-2 or TRBV6-3; 9 bases map to TRBD1. Germline V CDR1 and CDR2: MNHEY, SVGEGT. The junction had 7 bases not matched to a gene; V was cut back by 4 bases and J by 4 bases. This CDR3 spans 15 amino acids. CDR3 DNA sequence: TGTGCCAGCAGTTCGACCACAGGGGGCATCTATGGCTACACCTTC. Encoded protein: CASSSTTGGIYGYTF.

As regards this clonotype: This may be a read error, as it is one base from a much larger clone. This CDR3 fails to terminate in the conserved phenylalanine or tryptophan, so it likely reflects a read error. The CDR3 loop is CASSLALRYNDYTL. CDR3 coding DNA: TGTGCCAGCAGCTTAGCGTTGAGATATAATGACTACACCTTA. The chain recombines TRBV7-2 with TRBJ1-2; D uncertain. The CDR3 contains 14 residues. Germline CDR1 SGHTA, CDR2 FQGNSA. Trimming left V 0 bases short and J 10 bases short, with 15 bases between.

CDR3 sequence (DNA): TGTGCCAGCAGTGAAGAAAAGGGTTCCTACGAGCAGTACTTC. It is translated as CASSEEKGSYEQYF. The chain combines TRBV6-1 with TRBJ2-7; the D is unclear. This CDR3 region has 14 residues. V lost 1 base, J lost 1 base, and 8 bases lay in between. Germline CDR1 is MNHNS and CDR2 is SASEGT.

The chain couples TRBV29-1 to TRBJ1-1; D not certain. V was cut by 6 bases and J by 7 bases, with 9 bases left in between. Germline V gives CDR1 SQVTM, CDR2 ANQGSEA. The CDR3 extends over 10 amino acids. CDR3: CSVAKNEAFF. The CDR3 DNA sequence: TGCAGCGTAGCAAAAAATGAAGCTTTCTTT.

The CDR3 is CASSFGQVYNEQFF. The CDR3 DNA sequence: TGTGCCAGCAGCTTTGGACAGGTATACAATGAGCAGTTCTTC. This chain links TRBV7-2 with TRBJ2-1, with 7 bases aligning to TRBD1. V was clipped by 3 bases and J by 4 bases; unmatched bases: 3. The CDR3 spans 14 residues. CDR1 SGHTA and CDR2 FQGNSA come from the germline V gene.

This clonotype has a handful of counts. Germline and junction disagree at one end, which may indicate a read error. The chain links TRBV20-1 to TRBJ2-7; 10 bases align to TRBD2. Germline lookup yields CDR1 DFQATT and CDR2 SNEGSKA (reference sequence). This CDR3 is built from 14 residues. The CDR3 DNA follows: TGCAGGGCGGGGCCCGGGACTAGCGCCTACGAGCAGTATTTC. Protein sequence: CRAGPGTSAYEQYF.

CDR3 DNA: TGCAGCGTTGAAGACCAGGACAGGGGAAAGAACACCGGGGAGCTGTTTTTT. This sequence encodes CSVEDQDRGKNTGELFF. The chain employs TRBV29-1 and TRBJ2-2; TRBD1 matches 9 bases. CDR1 is SQVTM, CDR2 ANQGSEA, per germline. V shed 0 bases and J 1 base; nucleotides not matched to a gene: 6. The CDR3 runs 17 residues.